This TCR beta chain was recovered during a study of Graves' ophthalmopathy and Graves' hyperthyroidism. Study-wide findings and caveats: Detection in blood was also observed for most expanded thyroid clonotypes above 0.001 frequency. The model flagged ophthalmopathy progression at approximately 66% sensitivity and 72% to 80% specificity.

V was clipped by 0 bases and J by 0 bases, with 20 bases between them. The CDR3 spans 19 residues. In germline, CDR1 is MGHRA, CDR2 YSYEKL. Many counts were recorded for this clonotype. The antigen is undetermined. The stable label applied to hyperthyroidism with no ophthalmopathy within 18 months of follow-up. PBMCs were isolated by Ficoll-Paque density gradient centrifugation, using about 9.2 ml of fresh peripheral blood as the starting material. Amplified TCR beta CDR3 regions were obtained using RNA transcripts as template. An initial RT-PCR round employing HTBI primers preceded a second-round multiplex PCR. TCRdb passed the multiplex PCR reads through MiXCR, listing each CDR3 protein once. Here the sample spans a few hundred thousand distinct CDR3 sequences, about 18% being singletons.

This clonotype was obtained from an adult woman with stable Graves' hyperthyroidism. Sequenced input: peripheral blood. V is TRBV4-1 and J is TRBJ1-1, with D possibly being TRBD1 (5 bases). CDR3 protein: CASSQDIILRQPMNTEAFF. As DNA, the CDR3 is TGCGCCAGCAGCCAAGATATTATCCTACGACAGCCGATGAACACTGAAGCTTTCTTT.